Included here is one TCR beta chain sequence, with context. Its target is unknown. The data were taken from a study of cytomegalovirus exposure and HLA in healthy donors. The donors belonged to the roughly 110-subject validation cohort, separate from the roughly 650-subject first cohort. The study's findings and limits: The study put 150 to 200 TCR beta chains on its list as cytomegalovirus-associated.

The method was immunoSEQ multiplex PCR; TCRdb's version includes in-frame clones alone and lacks a portion of them. The top ten hold approximately 2.1% of the sample, which has 70,000 or so clones, around 94% seen once. This TCR derives from a woman aged 18-29 years in good health and CMV-seropositive. The sequenced material came from PBMCs.

The CDR3 here is CASSLELQGKAYEQYF. In DNA, the CDR3 is TGTGCCAGCAGCTTAGAGCTACAGGGAAAGGCCTACGAGCAGTACTTC. The rearrangement uses TRBV11-2 and TRBJ2-7, with a possible D match to TRBD1 (6 bases). The germline V and J ends were trimmed by 0 bases and 2 bases, with 14 bases remaining between them. Germline CDR1 SGHAT, CDR2 FQNNGV. The CDR3 contains 16 residues. Complete variable domain (other parts from reference TRBV11-2 and TRBJ2-7): EAGVAQSPRYKIIEKRQSVAFWCNPISGHATLYWYQQILGQGPKLLIQFQNNGVVDDSQLPKDRFSAERLKGVDSTLKIQPAKLEDSAVYLCASSLELQGKAYEQYFGPGTRLTVT.